This T cell receptor beta chain was identified during a study of shared clonotypes between healthy human individuals. TCRdb's copy holds only in-frame clones and misses some; the assay was immunoSEQ multiplex PCR. The repertoire includes 980,000 or so clones, around 80% of them detected once, and about 1.5% sits in the top ten. Losses at the gene ends were 3 bases for V and 7 bases for J; bases not matched to a gene: 7. The CDR3 runs to 15 residues. Germline lookup yields CDR1 LGHNA and CDR2 YSLEER. This sequence was found in a man aged 18 to 29 in good health. Sequencing used memory CD4+ T cells sorted from blood. Documented subset: CD45RA-negative fraction. The chain couples TRBV4-3 to TRBJ1-4; TRBD1 matches at 8 bases. In DNA, the CDR3 is TGCGCCAGCAGCCACGAGCAGGGGGCAGGTGAAAAACTGTTTTTT. Translated, it gives CASSHEQGAGEKLFF.